One sample yielded the 5 T cell receptor beta chains listed below, sequenced in a study of T cell responses to AZD1222 COVID-19 vaccine. Sequencing was performed with immunoSEQ multiplex PCR; in TCRdb, only in-frame clones are kept and a portion is missing. The data show some 170,000 clones, 90% seen once. The sequencing here drew on peripheral blood, taken 28 days after the second dose of the MenACWY control vaccine. These receptors all come from an adult who received the MenACWY meningococcal vaccine as a control.

V is TRBV5-4 and J is TRBJ2-7; D gene uncertain. Trimming took 4 bases from V and 3 from J, leaving 5 bases between them. Germline V gene sequence: CDR1 SGHNT, CDR2 YYREEE (reference sequence). There are 11 residues in the CDR3. The CDR3 bases are TGTGCCAGCAGCACTGACTACGAGCAGTACTTC. Translated: CASSTDYEQYF. Combining the CDR3 with reference TRBV5-4 and TRBJ2-7 gives the whole variable domain ETGVTQSPTHLIKTRGQQVTLRCSSQSGHNTVSWYQQALGQGPQFIFQYYREEENGRGNFPPRFSGLQFPNYSSELNVNALELDDSALYLCASSTDYEQYFGPGTRLTVT.

The chain couples TRBV7-9 to TRBJ1-3, with a possible D match to TRBD1 (5 bases). V dropped 3 bases and J dropped 3 bases, with 6 bases sitting between them. CDR3 length: 13 residues. CDR1 is SEHNR and CDR2 is FQNEAQ in the germline V gene (reference sequence). CDR3: CASSFQGGNTIYF. CDR3 nucleotide sequence: TGTGCCAGCAGCTTCCAGGGTGGAAACACCATATATTTT.

The genes are TRBV24-1 and TRBJ2-1; TRBD2 matches at 8 bases. CDR1 and CDR2 (germline): KGHDR, SFDVKD. With 0 bases clipped from V and 4 bases from J, the junction kept 10 bases outside the gene matches. This CDR3 is built from 18 residues. The CDR3 DNA is TGTGCCACCAGTGATTTGCGGGGGGGCATCGGGGTATACAATGAGCAGTTCTTC. It yields the protein CATSDLRGGIGVYNEQFF.

V is TRBV24-1 and J is TRBJ2-7, with D possibly TRBD1 on 5 matching bases. The CDR3 sequence is 13 residues long. With 5 bases removed from V and 4 bases from J, the gap between germline ends came to 11 bases. Germline V gene data show CDR1 as KGHDR and CDR2 as SFDVKD. CDR3 region: CATSGRGTYEQYF. CDR3 nucleotide sequence: TGTGCCACCAGTGGAAGGGGAACATACGAGCAGTACTTC.

This chain uses TRBV7-3 with TRBJ2-7; D uncertain. The CDR3 extends over 14 amino acids. CDR1 is SGHTA, CDR2 FQGTGA, per germline. V was shortened by 5 bases and J by 7 bases, with 18 bases between the two germline ends. CDR3 DNA sequence: TGTGCCAGCAGCCCCCCCGGGCGCCTTGAGGAGCAGTACTTC. Translating gives CASSPPGRLEEQYF.